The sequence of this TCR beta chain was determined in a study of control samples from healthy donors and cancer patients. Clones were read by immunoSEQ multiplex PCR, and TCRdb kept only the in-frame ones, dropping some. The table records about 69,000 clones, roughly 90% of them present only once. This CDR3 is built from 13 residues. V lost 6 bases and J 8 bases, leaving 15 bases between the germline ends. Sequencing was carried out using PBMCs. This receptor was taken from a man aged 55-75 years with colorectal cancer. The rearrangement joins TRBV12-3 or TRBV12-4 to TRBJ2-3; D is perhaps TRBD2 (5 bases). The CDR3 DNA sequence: TGTGCCAGCAGCTCCCGCACTAGAGGTACGCAGTATTTT. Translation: CASSSRTRGTQYF.